The 7 T cell receptor beta chains given below trace back to one sample, sequenced in a study of breast tumors, draining lymph nodes, adjacent tissues. TCRdb reprocessed the multiplex PCR reads via MiXCR and lists one record per CDR3 protein. The table includes around 130,000 distinct CDR3 sequences, over 20% detected once. Axillary draining lymph nodes of breast cancer patients supplied the node samples. Sequenced material: axillary lymph node tissue. The source is a female donor with breast cancer. Some clones in this sample may be carry-over from other donors' samples.

As for this clonotype: A much larger clone differs from this one at a single base, so this may be a read error. As DNA, the CDR3 is TGTGCCAGTAGTATGGACACGGACTTTCCAGAGCGGTTCTTC. Residues: CASSMDTDFPERFF. The V gene is TRBV19, the J gene TRBJ2-1, with D possibly being TRBD1 or TRBD2 (5 bases each). Per germline, CDR1 LNHDA and CDR2 SQIVND (reference sequence). This CDR3 is 14 amino acids long.

In regard to this clonotype: A read error may explain this, as a much larger clone is one base away. The chain couples TRBV5-1 to TRBJ2-2, with no clear D. Germline V gene sequence: CDR1 SGHRS, CDR2 YFSETQ. CDR3 length equals 16 residues. Deletions cut 6 bases from V and 6 bases from J, with 21 bases between. CDR3: CASNVGPASNAGELFF. The CDR3 nucleotides read TGCGCCAGCAACGTTGGGCCAGCTTCAAACGCCGGGGAGCTGTTTTTT.

In its sample, this clonotype was seen many times. This chain connects TRBV5-1 to TRBJ2-7, with TRBD2 matching over 10 bases. V gave up 3 bases and J gave up 1 base; unmatched junction bases: 7. CDR1 is SGHRS, CDR2 YFSETQ, per germline. The CDR3 spans 16 residues. In DNA form, the CDR3 reads TGCGCCAGCAGCTCATTCCTAGCGGGAGCGTCCTACGAGCAGTACTTC. Protein: CASSSFLAGASYEQYF.

A note on this clonotype: A much larger clone sits a single nucleotide away, making a read error possible. The chain uses TRBV3-1 and TRBJ1-4, with 9 bases aligning to TRBD1. The length of the CDR3 is 13 residues. Germline lookup yields CDR1 LGHDT and CDR2 YNNKEL (reference sequence). CDR3 residues: CASGQDNYRGPPF. The CDR3, as DNA: TGTGCCAGCGGCCAAGATAATTACAGGGGGCCTCCTTTT.

By sample share, this clonotype is medium-sized. One junction end does not reproduce the germline sequence, and a read error may be involved. The rearrangement links TRBV5-1 to TRBJ2-3; D is unresolved. Germline values: CDR1 SGHRS, CDR2 YFSETQ. The CDR3 covers 11 residues. The CDR3 DNA is TGTGCCAGCAGCAGCACAGATACGCAGTATTTT. Amino acid sequence: CASSSTDTQYF.

With regard to this clonotype: With a much larger clone just one base away, this may be a read error. The V gene is TRBV11-3, the J gene TRBJ2-3, with D perhaps TRBD2 (6 bases). Trimming cost V 4 bases and J 7 bases, with 18 bases left between them. Germline CDR1 SGHNT, CDR2 YENEEA. There are 15 residues in the CDR3. The CDR3 bases are TGTGCCAGCAGCTGCGGGGCGAATCGAAGGTATACGCAGTATTTT. Amino acid sequence: CASSCGANRRYTQYF.

Note on this clonotype: Possible read error: a much larger clone is one base away. The V call is TRBV27, the J call TRBJ1-2; 7 bases align to TRBD1. With 5 bases clipped from V and 7 bases from J, the junction kept 13 bases outside the gene matches. In germline, CDR1 is MNHEY, CDR2 SMNVEV (reference sequence). The CDR3 runs to 15 residues. CDR3: CASSIRPGGVCGYTF. CDR3 nucleotide sequence: TGTGCCAGCAGTATCCGGCCAGGGGGGGTCTGTGGCTACACCTTC.